Each of the 30 T cell receptor beta chains below was sequenced from the same sample in a study of T-cell reconstitution after alpha-beta-depleted transplantation in children. Preparation of the TCRbeta library involved a method that used unique molecular identifiers. MiXCR was run by TCRdb on the PCR reads, yielding one entry per CDR3 protein. The data hold 550,000 to 600,000 distinct CDR3 sequences, with 23% observed a single time. The sequencing used PBMCs, mostly from graft donor cells, collected 360 days after TCRalphabeta/CD19-depleted stem cell transplant. Source of these receptors: a boy less than two years old who had a stem cell transplant for acute myeloid leukemia, so the T cells may come from the graft donor.

The chain joins TRBV5-1 to TRBJ2-5; D may be TRBD1 (5 bases). The germline V gene encodes CDR1 SGHRS and CDR2 YFSETQ. The CDR3 consists of 14 residues. Deletions cut 0 bases from V and 9 bases from J, with 15 bases between. Here the CDR3 DNA reads TGCGCCAGCAGCTTGGGCAGGAGCAGGGTGGCCCAGTACTTC. It codes for CASSLGRSRVAQYF. The entire variable domain, with the rest obtained from reference TRBV5-1 and TRBJ2-5, is as follows: KAGVTQTPRYLIKTRGQQVTLSCSPISGHRSVSWYQQTPGQGLQFLFEYFSETQRNKGNFPGRFSGRQFSNSRSEMNVSTLELGDSALYLCASSLGRSRVAQYFGPGTRLLVL.

This clonotype has at least ten counts. V usage is TRBV5-5 and J usage is TRBJ2-4, with D possibly being TRBD1 or TRBD2 (7 bases each). This CDR3 has 14 amino acids. The germline gives CDR1 SGHKS, CDR2 YYEKEE (reference sequence). V was trimmed by 4 bases and J by 6 bases, leaving 14 bases between them. The DNA for the CDR3 is TGTGCCAGCAGCGGGGGAGGGGGCGTAAACATTCAGTACTTC. This codes for CASSGGGGVNIQYF.

The rearrangement links TRBV7-9 to TRBJ2-7, with TRBD2 identical over 7 bases. V lost 1 base, J lost 2 bases, and 8 bases stayed unmatched. The CDR3 contains 16 residues. The germline V gene has CDR1 SEHNR and CDR2 FQNEAQ (reference sequence). DNA of the CDR3: TGTGCCAGCAGCTTAGAGGGCTCGCGGGGGACCTACGAGCAGTACTTC. Translation: CASSLEGSRGTYEQYF.

This clonotype was seen ten or more times. V gene TRBV29-1 combines with J gene TRBJ1-2, with D tentatively TRBD1 (5 bases). The CDR3 extends over 14 amino acids. Between the trimmed V and J ends, which lost 2 bases and 3 bases, there was a span of 13 bases. Germline values: CDR1 SQVTM, CDR2 ANQGSEA. In nucleotides, the CDR3 is TGCAGCGTTGAATCGGGGGATGGGTACTATGGCTACACCTTC. It specifies CSVESGDGYYGYTF.

This clonotype was detected once. At one end, the junction sequence differs from germline, possibly due to a read error. The genes are TRBV20-1 and TRBJ1-4, with D unclear. Germline V gene lookup returns CDR1 DFQATT and CDR2 SNEGSKA (reference sequence). This CDR3 has 15 amino acids. CDR3 residues: CCAREAVATNEKLFF. In nucleotides, the CDR3 is TGCTGTGCTAGAGAGGCGGTTGCAACTAATGAAAAACTGTTTTTT.

This clonotype has only a few counts. The chain recombines TRBV5-6 with TRBJ2-7; D ambiguous. This CDR3 contains 13 residues. Germline loops: CDR1 SGHDT, CDR2 YYEEEE. Trimming left V 0 bases short and J 3 bases short, with 7 bases between. The CDR3 loop is CASSLGKSYEQYF. The CDR3 DNA follows: TGTGCCAGCAGCTTGGGTAAGAGCTACGAGCAGTACTTC.

The chain recombines TRBV15 with TRBJ1-1; D is undetermined. The germline V gene has CDR1 LNHNV and CDR2 YYDKDF (reference sequence). Trimming left V 0 bases short and J 1 base short, with 9 bases between. The CDR3 loop spans 15 amino acids. CDR3 in DNA: TGTGCCACCAGCAGAGAGGACTCAGAGAACACTGAAGCTTTCTTT. Its translation: CATSREDSENTEAFF.

The sample holds many counts of this clonotype. CDR3 protein: CASKGTSGELFF. As DNA, the CDR3 is TGCGCCAGCAAGGGGACGTCCGGGGAGCTGTTTTTT. The chain carries TRBV5-1 and TRBJ2-2; D possibly uses TRBD1 or TRBD2 (5 bases each). The CDR3 has 12 residues. V dropped 6 bases and J dropped 6 bases, with 9 bases sitting between them. CDR1 and CDR2 (germline): SGHRS, YFSETQ.

This clonotype was picked up many times. This rearrangement joins TRBV5-6 to TRBJ1-3; D might be TRBD1 (5 bases). This CDR3 contains 14 residues. Germline V gene data show CDR1 as SGHDT and CDR2 as YYEEEE. V gave up 4 bases and J gave up 5 bases, with 13 bases separating them. The CDR3 protein is CASSHRKQRNTIYF. The CDR3 region has the DNA TGTGCCAGCAGCCACAGGAAGCAAAGAAACACCATATATTTT.

This clonotype was seen a handful of times. This chain uses TRBV3-1 with TRBJ1-5; D call uncertain. The CDR3 loop spans 14 amino acids. The V end lost 1 base, the J end lost 2 bases, and 6 bases lay between the germline ends. Germline lookup yields CDR1 LGHDT and CDR2 YNNKEL (reference sequence). The CDR3 nucleotides are TGTGCCAGCAGCCAAGCGGCGGGCAATCAGCCCCAGCATTTT. Encoded protein: CASSQAAGNQPQHF.

Points on this clonotype: Sequence at one end of the junction differs from germline and may be a read error. This chain links TRBV6-1 with TRBJ2-2; tentatively, D is TRBD1 or TRBD2 (6 bases each). This CDR3 comprises 13 residues. The germline CDR1 and CDR2 sequences are MNHNS and SASEGT. In DNA, the CDR3 is TGTGCCAGCCAAGGGGGGAGCACCGGGGACCTGTTTTTT. Protein product: CASQGGSTGDLFF.

This clonotype was counted many times. V gene TRBV28 combines with J gene TRBJ1-2; no definite D call. Looked up from germline, CDR1 is MDHEN and CDR2 is SYDVKM. This CDR3 comprises 12 residues. Deletions cut 8 bases from V and 1 base from J, with 8 bases between. As DNA, the CDR3 is TGTGCCAGCGGCTGGAATAACTATGGCTACACCTTC. Protein sequence: CASGWNNYGYTF.

This clonotype was found many times. CDR3 amino acids: CASSPPHSGANVLTF. In nucleotides, the CDR3 is TGCGCCAGCAGCCCACCCCACTCTGGGGCCAACGTCCTGACTTTC. This rearrangement joins TRBV4-1 to TRBJ2-6, with D uncertain. With 4 bases removed from V and 0 bases from J, the gap between germline ends came to 7 bases. The CDR3 contains 15 residues. Germline assignment: CDR1 MGHRA and CDR2 YSYEKL.

This clonotype was recorded a few times. This chain joins TRBV21-1 and TRBJ2-7; the table's D gene call, TRBD1, was not cross checked with the DNA. TRBV21-1 is termed a pseudogene. This CDR3 has 17 amino acids. In DNA form, the CDR3 reads TGTGCCAGCAGCCCCCCCAAAGGGACAGGGGCCTCCTACGAGCAGTACGTC. Amino acids: CASSPPKGTGASYEQYV.

The chain is built from TRBV6-2 or TRBV6-3 and TRBJ1-1, with D possibly matching TRBD1 (6 bases). This CDR3 has 16 residues. Germline values: CDR1 MNHEY, CDR2 SVGEGT. The ends were cut back, 4 bases at V and 1 base at J, with 16 bases in the middle. Here the CDR3 reads CASSWPAGTPNTEAFF. The CDR3 region has the DNA TGTGCCAGCAGTTGGCCCGCCGGGACACCGAACACTGAAGCTTTCTTT.

The chain joins TRBV6-5 to TRBJ1-1; D unclear. CDR1 and CDR2 (germline): MNHEY, SVGAGI. V gave up 2 bases and J gave up 3 bases, with 10 bases separating them. The CDR3 consists of 14 residues. The CDR3 DNA sequence: TGTGCCAGCAGTTACAAACGGAGTGACACTGAAGCTTTCTTT. Protein product: CASSYKRSDTEAFF.

The chain uses TRBV6-5 and TRBJ2-3; 11 bases agree with TRBD2. This CDR3 has 17 amino acids. V shed 2 bases, J shed 3 bases, and the junction held 7 bases outside the gene matches. Germline CDR1 MNHEY, CDR2 SVGAGI. The CDR3 loop is CASSYGTSGRLTDTQYF. For the CDR3, the DNA is TGTGCCAGCAGTTACGGGACTAGCGGACGTCTTACAGATACGCAGTATTTT.

This clonotype was seen repeatedly, ten times or more. The rearrangement joins TRBV20-1 to TRBJ2-4; tentatively, D is TRBD1 or TRBD2 (5 bases each). The V gene lost 3 bases and the J gene lost 8 bases, with 23 bases spanning the gap. Per germline, CDR1 DFQATT and CDR2 SNEGSKA (reference sequence). The CDR3 contains 16 residues. The CDR3 DNA follows: TGCAGTGCTAGTAGTATTCCCGGGACGGTTCGAGACATTCAGTACTTC. Translated: CSASSIPGTVRDIQYF.

The rearrangement links TRBV24-1 to TRBJ2-5; the D gene could be TRBD1 or TRBD2 (6 bases each). This CDR3 is built from 12 residues. Per the germline V gene, CDR1 is KGHDR and CDR2 is SFDVKD. Trimming pared 3 bases from V and 9 bases from J, leaving 10 bases between. The CDR3 reads CATSDARGAQYF. Written as DNA, the CDR3 is TGTGCCACCAGTGATGCAAGGGGGGCCCAGTACTTC.

The chain has TRBV13 and TRBJ2-7; TRBD2 might be the D (5 bases). Germline assignment: CDR1 PRHDT and CDR2 FYEKMQ (reference sequence). The CDR3 length is 14 residues. Trimming left V 4 bases short and J 6 bases short, with 16 bases between. CDR3 sequence: CASSSPQLGGEQYV. In nucleotides, the CDR3 is TGTGCCAGCAGCTCCCCCCAACTAGGAGGCGAGCAGTACGTC.

This clonotype was counted a few times. CDR3 sequence reads: CASSLLSSNNEQFF. The CDR3 nucleotides are TGCGCCAGCAGCTTGCTTTCCTCTAACAATGAGCAGTTCTTC. The chain couples TRBV5-1 to TRBJ2-1; D remains unclear. The CDR3 has 14 residues. Per the germline V gene, CDR1 is SGHRS and CDR2 is YFSETQ. The V gene lost 1 base and the J gene lost 5 bases, with 10 bases spanning the gap.

This clonotype has a handful of counts. The rearrangement joins TRBV29-1 to TRBJ2-2, with D tentatively TRBD1 (6 bases). Looked up from germline, CDR1 is SQVTM and CDR2 is ANQGSEA. The CDR3 loop spans 14 amino acids. Deletions cut 6 bases from V and 7 bases from J, with 18 bases between. This CDR3 reads CSVTGQKGVGELFF. DNA for the CDR3: TGCAGCGTGACGGGACAAAAGGGAGTCGGGGAGCTGTTTTTT.

The rearrangement uses TRBV5-1 and TRBJ1-5, with 7 bases lining up with TRBD1. Per germline, CDR1 SGHRS and CDR2 YFSETQ. The CDR3 totals 17 residues. J gave up 0 bases and V 4 bases, and 10 bases lay outside the gene matches. The chain's CDR3 is CASSPSGGPYSNQPQHF. The CDR3 nucleotides read TGCGCCAGCAGCCCCTCAGGGGGTCCGTATAGCAATCAGCCCCAGCATTTT. The whole variable domain, remainder taken from reference TRBV5-1 and TRBJ1-5, is KAGVTQTPRYLIKTRGQQVTLSCSPISGHRSVSWYQQTPGQGLQFLFEYFSETQRNKGNFPGRFSGRQFSNSRSEMNVSTLELGDSALYLCASSPSGGPYSNQPQHFGDGTRLSIL.

In this sample, this clonotype turned up many times. The rearrangement links TRBV20-1 to TRBJ2-1; D possibly corresponds to TRBD2 (6 bases). V lost 0 bases, J lost 4 bases, and 13 bases lay in between. This CDR3 spans 15 amino acids. Germline assignment: CDR1 DFQATT and CDR2 SNEGSKA (reference sequence). The CDR3 loop is CSARDSGLPYNEQFF. In nucleotides, the CDR3 is TGCAGTGCTAGAGATTCAGGACTACCTTACAATGAGCAGTTCTTC.

This chain links TRBV20-1 with TRBJ2-7; 13 nucleotides align to TRBD2. J was trimmed by 1 base and V by 5 bases; bases with no gene match: 11. The CDR3 spans 17 residues. Germline loops: CDR1 DFQATT, CDR2 SNEGSKA (reference sequence). CDR3 nucleotide sequence: TGCAGTGCTTCGTACCCCGGGACTAGCGGGGATTCCTACGAGCAGTACTTC. Its translation: CSASYPGTSGDSYEQYF.

V and J are TRBV12-3 or TRBV12-4 and TRBJ2-5, with D perhaps TRBD1 or TRBD2 (6 bases each). CDR3 length equals 15 residues. V gave up 4 bases and J gave up 5 bases, with 17 bases separating them. The CDR3 bases are TGTGCCAGCAGTTCTGGGGGGCAGGGTTACGAGACCCAGTACTTC. This sequence encodes CASSSGGQGYETQYF.

This sequence joins TRBV7-9 and TRBJ2-1, with D hard to call. The germline V gene encodes CDR1 SEHNR and CDR2 FQNEAQ (reference sequence). The length of the CDR3 is 14 residues. The ends were cut back, 7 bases at V and 1 base at J, with 11 bases in the middle. CDR3 sequence: CASTRANSYNEQFF. The DNA for the CDR3 is TGTGCCAGCACCCGCGCGAATTCCTACAATGAGCAGTTCTTC.

This chain's CDR3 is CASSPMKETGSLIRNEKLFF. The CDR3 DNA sequence: TGTGCCAGCAGTCCTATGAAGGAGACAGGGTCTTTAATTCGTAATGAAAAACTGTTTTTT. The genes are TRBV28 and TRBJ1-4, with 7 positions matching TRBD1. The CDR3 spans 20 residues. Germline V gene sequence: CDR1 MDHEN, CDR2 SYDVKM. V was pared by 5 bases and J by 4 bases, with 22 bases of the junction left unmatched.

This sequence joins TRBV7-3 and TRBJ2-3; D perhaps matches TRBD2 (6 bases). There are 15 residues in the CDR3. Trimming pared 0 bases from V and 1 base from J, leaving 8 bases between. CDR1 is SGHTA and CDR2 is FQGTGA in the germline V gene. CDR3 region: CASSLTTGGTDTQYF. The CDR3 nucleotides are TGTGCCAGCAGCTTAACGACGGGGGGCACAGATACGCAGTATTTT.

The table lists this clonotype with a few counts. The J gene is TRBJ2-5, the V gene TRBV12-3 or TRBV12-4, with D perhaps given as TRBD1 or TRBD2 (5 bases each). The CDR3 has 15 residues. V was pared by 3 bases and J by 4 bases, with 15 bases between. CDR3 amino acids: CASSFALGGSETQYF. CDR3 bases: TGTGCCAGCAGTTTCGCGCTTGGGGGATCAGAGACCCAGTACTTC.